This TCR beta chain was found in a study of blood T cells in healthy people across ages. With respect to this clonotype: Its target is unknown.

General study findings and limits: Unknown donor CMV status possibly confounded expanded clonotype changes.

V was trimmed by 5 bases and J by 11 bases, leaving 18 bases between them. Germline assignment: CDR1 DFQATT and CDR2 SNEGSKA (reference sequence). The CDR3 contains 12 residues. Next came a second PCR, run for about 7 to 11 cycles, which used a sample-barcoded 5' primer along with a J-beta primer mix. Each cDNA molecule carried a tag from a template-switch adaptor that contained 12 random nucleotides. Each CDR3 protein gets one entry after TCRdb re-called the 5' RACE reads with MiXCR. In the table there are fewer than 900,000 distinct CDR3 sequences, around 36% of which are singletons. The TCR comes from a man aged 18 to 35 in good health. The sequenced sample consisted of blood. The rearrangement joins TRBV20-1 to TRBJ1-1; TRBD1 might be the D (6 bases). CDR3: CSAGSRGEGAFF. The CDR3 nucleotides read TGCAGTGCTGGCAGCAGGGGCGAGGGGGCTTTCTTT.